This T cell receptor (beta chain) is from a study of blood T cell repertoires in COVID-19. As for the study in general: From the United States, Italy and Spain came samples of acute and convalescent COVID-19.

In the original workflow: Amplified reference gene primers provided the basis for estimating nucleated cell counts. The assay was immunoSEQ multiplex PCR, and TCRdb's table has in-frame clones only and misses some. The D gene and trimming were derived from the DNA, and the V and J assignments and clone size from that table. Seen here are under 200,000 clones, over 80% observed once, and the top ten hold roughly 0.91%. Losses at the gene ends were 4 bases for V and 5 bases for J; bases not matched to a gene: 7. From germline, CDR1 is SGHTA and CDR2 FQGNSA. The CDR3 length is 16 residues. The chain joins TRBV7-2 to TRBJ2-5, with TRBD2 matching 13 bases. The source of this sequence is a man in his sixties with COVID-19, enrolled during active disease. Sample: peripheral blood. CDR3 DNA sequence: TGTGCCAGCAGCTCCTTCGGACTAGCGGGAGTTGAGACCCAGTACTTC. It is translated as CASSSFGLAGVETQYF.